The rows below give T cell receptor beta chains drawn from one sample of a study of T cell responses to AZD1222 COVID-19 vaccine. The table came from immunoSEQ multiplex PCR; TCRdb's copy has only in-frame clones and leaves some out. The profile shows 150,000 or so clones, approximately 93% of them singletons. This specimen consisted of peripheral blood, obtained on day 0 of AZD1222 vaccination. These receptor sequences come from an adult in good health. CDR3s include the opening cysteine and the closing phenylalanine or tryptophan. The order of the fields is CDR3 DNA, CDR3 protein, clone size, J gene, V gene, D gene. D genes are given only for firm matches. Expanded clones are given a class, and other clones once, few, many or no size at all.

cdr3_nt: TGTGCCAGCAGCCAAACCGACAGGGACGAGCAGTACTTC
cdr3_aa: CASSQTDRDEQYF
clone_size: NA
j_call: TRBJ2-7
v_call: TRBV7-9
d_call: TRBD1

cdr3_nt: TGTGCCAGCAGTCCTTTGGTTTTTGCGGGGGGGGACGATGAGCAGTTCTTC
cdr3_aa: CASSPLVFAGGDDEQFF
clone_size: NA
j_call: TRBJ2-1
v_call: TRBV11-2
d_call: TRBD2

cdr3_nt: TGCGCCAGCAGCTTGATGACAGCCGACCCAGGCACAGATACGCAGTATTTT
cdr3_aa: CASSLMTADPGTDTQYF
clone_size: NA
j_call: TRBJ2-3
v_call: TRBV5-1
d_call: NA

cdr3_nt: TGTGCCAGTAGCACTATACCGGCTTTAGAGGGGTTCGGTGAGCATTTT
cdr3_aa: CASSTIPALEGFGEHF
clone_size: NA
j_call: TRBJ1-5
v_call: TRBV19
d_call: NA

cdr3_nt: TGTGCCTGGAGTGTTGACGGACGGAGGACGGGCTACACCTTC
cdr3_aa: CAWSVDGRRTGYTF
clone_size: NA
j_call: TRBJ1-2
v_call: TRBV30
d_call: NA

cdr3_nt: TGTGCCAGCAGCTCACAACCCCCGGGCTCCTATGGCTACACCTTC
cdr3_aa: CASSSQPPGSYGYTF
clone_size: NA
j_call: TRBJ1-2
v_call: TRBV13
d_call: NA

cdr3_nt: TGTGCCAGCTGTTTCCCGGGACAAGTTTGCACTGAAGCTTTCTTT
cdr3_aa: CASCFPGQVCTEAFF
clone_size: NA
j_call: TRBJ1-1
v_call: TRBV6-2/TRBV6-3
d_call: NA

cdr3_nt: TGCGCCAGCAGCAAGGACAGTCGGGCCGGGGAGCTGTTTTTT
cdr3_aa: CASSKDSRAGELFF
clone_size: NA
j_call: TRBJ2-2
v_call: TRBV5-1
d_call: NA

cdr3_nt: TGTGCCAGCAGTGAGTGGAGGGTGTTGGAAAAACTGTTTTTT
cdr3_aa: CASSEWRVLEKLFF
clone_size: NA
j_call: TRBJ1-4
v_call: TRBV2
d_call: NA

cdr3_nt: TGTGCCAGCAGCCTGGACAGGGGAGGTTTAGATACGCAGTATTTT
cdr3_aa: CASSLDRGGLDTQYF
clone_size: NA
j_call: TRBJ2-3
v_call: TRBV28
d_call: TRBD1

cdr3_nt: TGTGCCAGCAGAGTACACGGGACTAGCGCGGATGAGCAGTTCTTC
cdr3_aa: CASRVHGTSADEQFF
clone_size: NA
j_call: TRBJ2-1
v_call: TRBV3-1/TRBV3-2
d_call: TRBD2

cdr3_nt: TGTGCCAGCAGTGAGGGACAGGCCCGGGGCTACACCTTC
cdr3_aa: CASSEGQARGYTF
clone_size: NA
j_call: TRBJ1-2
v_call: TRBV6-1
d_call: TRBD1

cdr3_nt: TGTGCCAGCAGTGAAGCGCAGGGTAGTTCAATTCGGCCCCAGCATTTT
cdr3_aa: CASSEAQGSSIRPQHF
clone_size: NA
j_call: TRBJ1-5
v_call: TRBV2
d_call: NA

cdr3_nt: TGTGCCAGCAGCCAGGCAGGGGGAAGGGTGGCAAACTATGGCTACACCTTC
cdr3_aa: CASSQAGGRVANYGYTF
clone_size: few
j_call: TRBJ1-2
v_call: TRBV4-2
d_call: TRBD1

cdr3_nt: TGTGCCAGCAGTTACACACGACAGGGGCGCCGGGAGACCCAGTACTTC
cdr3_aa: CASSYTRQGRRETQYF
clone_size: once
j_call: TRBJ2-5
v_call: TRBV7-9
d_call: TRBD1

cdr3_nt: TGTGCCATCAAAGCGGGGGCAGGAGAGACCCAGTACTTC
cdr3_aa: CAIKAGAGETQYF
clone_size: NA
j_call: TRBJ2-5
v_call: TRBV10-3
d_call: TRBD2

cdr3_nt: TGTGCCGGTGACCTCACCTATGGCTACACCTTC
cdr3_aa: CAGDLTYGYTF
clone_size: NA
j_call: TRBJ1-2
v_call: TRBV30
d_call: NA

cdr3_nt: TGTGCCAGCAGCCAGACAGGGGGGACCAACACTGAAGCTTTCTTT
cdr3_aa: CASSQTGGTNTEAFF
clone_size: NA
j_call: TRBJ1-1
v_call: TRBV27
d_call: TRBD1

cdr3_nt: TGTGCCAGTAGTTCAGTAGCGGGGGTCGGAGATACGCAGTATTTT
cdr3_aa: CASSSVAGVGDTQYF
clone_size: NA
j_call: TRBJ2-3
v_call: TRBV19
d_call: TRBD2

cdr3_nt: TGTGCCAGCAGCGTAGGGCTAGCGAACACAGATACGCAGTATTTT
cdr3_aa: CASSVGLANTDTQYF
clone_size: NA
j_call: TRBJ2-3
v_call: TRBV9
d_call: NA

cdr3_nt: TGTGCCAGCAGCCCAAAAACAGGGGGCAGTTTGGTCATCACGGGCTACACCTTC
cdr3_aa: CASSPKTGGSLVITGYTF
clone_size: NA
j_call: TRBJ1-2
v_call: TRBV7-6
d_call: TRBD1

cdr3_nt: TGTGCCAGCTCACCGACGAACACTGAAGCTTTCTTT
cdr3_aa: CASSPTNTEAFF
clone_size: NA
j_call: TRBJ1-1
v_call: TRBV18
d_call: NA

cdr3_nt: TGTGCCTGGAGTGGGACTAGACTTTTAGAGACCCAGTACTTC
cdr3_aa: CAWSGTRLLETQYF
clone_size: NA
j_call: TRBJ2-5
v_call: TRBV30
d_call: TRBD2

cdr3_nt: TGTGCCAGTACTAATAGCGGGGGGGCCTCCTACGAGCAGTACTTC
cdr3_aa: CASTNSGGASYEQYF
clone_size: NA
j_call: TRBJ2-7
v_call: TRBV19
d_call: TRBD2

cdr3_nt: TGCGCCAGCAGCCAAGTGGGGGGCGGGGGCGCAACTAATGAAAAACTGTTTTTT
cdr3_aa: CASSQVGGGGATNEKLFF
clone_size: NA
j_call: TRBJ1-4
v_call: TRBV4-3
d_call: NA

cdr3_nt: TGTGCCAGCAGTTACGTTGAGACCCAGTACTTC
cdr3_aa: CASSYVETQYF
clone_size: NA
j_call: TRBJ2-5
v_call: TRBV28
d_call: NA

cdr3_nt: TGTGCCAGCAGCCCCCCGGTTGGCGATAATTCACCCCTCCACTTT
cdr3_aa: CASSPPVGDNSPLHF
clone_size: NA
j_call: TRBJ1-6
v_call: TRBV28
d_call: NA

cdr3_nt: TGCGCCAGCAGCCAAGAGGGACAGTCTGTCAATGGCTACACCTTC
cdr3_aa: CASSQEGQSVNGYTF
clone_size: few
j_call: TRBJ1-2
v_call: TRBV4-1
d_call: TRBD1

cdr3_nt: TGCGCCAGCAGCCAACTCCTTCAAGGGGCAGCTAATGAAAAACTGTTTTTT
cdr3_aa: CASSQLLQGAANEKLFF
clone_size: NA
j_call: TRBJ1-4
v_call: TRBV4-1
d_call: NA

cdr3_nt: TGCAGTGCACCTACTAGCGGGGGGAGGTATTTT
cdr3_aa: CSAPTSGGRYF
clone_size: NA
j_call: TRBJ2-3
v_call: TRBV20-1
d_call: TRBD2

cdr3_nt: TGTGCCAGCAGCCCGACAGAGGGAGGGAAAAACTATGGCTACACCTTC
cdr3_aa: CASSPTEGGKNYGYTF
clone_size: NA
j_call: TRBJ1-2
v_call: TRBV7-9
d_call: NA

cdr3_nt: TGTGCCAGCTCACCCGGACAGGGGGCCTACGAGTACTTC
cdr3_aa: CASSPGQGAYEYF
clone_size: NA
j_call: TRBJ2-7
v_call: TRBV18
d_call: TRBD1

cdr3_nt: TGTGCCAGTAGTATGAGGTCCCAGGGGCTTGGCACTGAAGCTTTCTTT
cdr3_aa: CASSMRSQGLGTEAFF
clone_size: NA
j_call: TRBJ1-1
v_call: TRBV19
d_call: NA

cdr3_nt: TGTGCCAGCAGTTTCGCGGCAAAACTGTTTTTT
cdr3_aa: CASSFAAKLFF
clone_size: NA
j_call: TRBJ1-4
v_call: TRBV12-3/TRBV12-4
d_call: NA

cdr3_nt: TGTGCCACCAGCAGGGGGGACAGGGTGGGCTACACCTTC
cdr3_aa: CATSRGDRVGYTF
clone_size: NA
j_call: TRBJ1-2
v_call: TRBV15
d_call: TRBD1

cdr3_nt: TGTGCCAGTCGGGACAGGGGAGGGAACACTGAAGCTTTCTTT
cdr3_aa: CASRDRGGNTEAFF
clone_size: NA
j_call: TRBJ1-1
v_call: TRBV19
d_call: TRBD1

cdr3_nt: TGTGCCACCCTTCCGGGACAGGCCTACAATGAGCAGTTCTTC
cdr3_aa: CATLPGQAYNEQFF
clone_size: NA
j_call: TRBJ2-1
v_call: TRBV6-5
d_call: TRBD1

cdr3_nt: TGTGCCAGCTCAGGGACCTACGGATTTAATGAAAAACTGTTTTTT
cdr3_aa: CASSGTYGFNEKLFF
clone_size: NA
j_call: TRBJ1-4
v_call: TRBV2
d_call: NA

cdr3_nt: TGCGCCAGCAGCCAAGATTCCTCCGGGACTAGTCTGTTCTTC
cdr3_aa: CASSQDSSGTSLFF
clone_size: once
j_call: TRBJ2-1
v_call: TRBV4-3
d_call: TRBD2

cdr3_nt: TGTGCCAGTAGTATTTGGGTCTCGGTGGATCAGCCCCAGCATTTT
cdr3_aa: CASSIWVSVDQPQHF
clone_size: NA
j_call: TRBJ1-5
v_call: TRBV19
d_call: NA

cdr3_nt: TGTGCCAGCAGCCAGGGACAGGGGAACTATGGCTACACCTTC
cdr3_aa: CASSQGQGNYGYTF
clone_size: once
j_call: TRBJ1-2
v_call: TRBV7-9
d_call: TRBD1

cdr3_nt: TGTGCCATCAGTGAGTCGTTGGAGACCCAGTACTTC
cdr3_aa: CAISESLETQYF
clone_size: NA
j_call: TRBJ2-5
v_call: TRBV10-3
d_call: NA

cdr3_nt: TGTGCCAGCAGCCCCGCGGAGCGGGGGGTCTACAATGAGCAGTTCTTC
cdr3_aa: CASSPAERGVYNEQFF
clone_size: NA
j_call: TRBJ2-1
v_call: TRBV5-4
d_call: TRBD2

cdr3_nt: TGTGCCTGGAGCACCTCGGGACAGATCTATGGCTACACCTTC
cdr3_aa: CAWSTSGQIYGYTF
clone_size: NA
j_call: TRBJ1-2
v_call: TRBV30
d_call: TRBD1

cdr3_nt: TGCGCCAGCAGCTTCGGGGTCGGGGGCGAAGCCTACGAGCAGTACTTC
cdr3_aa: CASSFGVGGEAYEQYF
clone_size: NA
j_call: TRBJ2-7
v_call: TRBV5-1
d_call: NA

cdr3_nt: TGTGCCATCAGTGATTCCATCCGACGGAACACCGGGGAGCTGTTTTTT
cdr3_aa: CAISDSIRRNTGELFF
clone_size: NA
j_call: TRBJ2-2
v_call: TRBV10-3
d_call: NA

cdr3_nt: TGTGCCAGTAGTCCAGACAGCGTAGAGGGCCTTGGGGACCAGTACTTC
cdr3_aa: CASSPDSVEGLGDQYF
clone_size: NA
j_call: TRBJ2-5
v_call: TRBV19
d_call: NA

cdr3_nt: TGCGCCAGCAGCCAAGGGGGGGCAGGGGGCTACGAGCAGTACTTC
cdr3_aa: CASSQGGAGGYEQYF
clone_size: NA
j_call: TRBJ2-7
v_call: TRBV4-1
d_call: NA

cdr3_nt: TGTGCCAGCACTCGGAGGAGCCCGGTCGAAAAACTGTTTTTT
cdr3_aa: CASTRRSPVEKLFF
clone_size: NA
j_call: TRBJ1-4
v_call: TRBV6-5
d_call: NA

cdr3_nt: TGTGCCAGCAGCTTGGTGGTCAATGAGCAGTTCTTC
cdr3_aa: CASSLVVNEQFF
clone_size: NA
j_call: TRBJ2-1
v_call: TRBV5-8
d_call: NA

cdr3_nt: TGTGCCAGTAACGATGGGAGGGGCGGAAGCTATGGCTACACCTTC
cdr3_aa: CASNDGRGGSYGYTF
clone_size: NA
j_call: TRBJ1-2
v_call: TRBV19
d_call: NA

cdr3_nt: TGCACCAGCAGCCAAGAATCGTACGGGGGAACATTCTACGAGCAGTACTTC
cdr3_aa: CTSSQESYGGTFYEQYF
clone_size: NA
j_call: TRBJ2-7
v_call: TRBV1
d_call: NA